The 5 T cell receptor beta chains in this list originate from one sample, sequenced in a study of shared clonotypes between healthy human individuals. This table comes from immunoSEQ multiplex PCR, and its TCRdb copy is limited to in-frame clones, with some not included. Of about a million clones detected, under 80% appear once; the ten largest clones hold over 1.3%. The sequencing sample was made of memory CD4+ T cells sorted from blood. Subset here: CD45RA-negative fraction. These receptors came from a man aged 18-30 years in good health.

The chain carries TRBV30 and TRBJ1-2; D gene ambiguous. V lost 2 bases to trimming and J lost 0 bases, with 16 bases between them. This CDR3 is 16 amino acids long. The germline V gene has CDR1 GTSNPN and CDR2 SVGIG (reference sequence). The CDR3 nucleotides read TGTGCCTGGAGTTTCCCGTGGAGCGTCGCTAACTATGGCTACACCTTC. Protein: CAWSFPWSVANYGYTF.

This clone was recorded once. The chain links TRBV6-1 to TRBJ1-2; the match to TRBD1 covers 8 bases. This CDR3 has 15 residues. The ends lost 0 bases at V and 4 bases at J; junction bases unmatched: 4. Per the germline V gene, CDR1 is MNHNS and CDR2 is SASEGT. CDR3: CASSEAAQGAYGYTF. DNA for the CDR3: TGTGCCAGCAGTGAAGCCGCCCAGGGGGCCTATGGCTACACCTTC.

The gene calls are TRBV11-2 and TRBJ2-1, with 7 bases aligning to TRBD1. This CDR3 is built from 14 residues. The junction had 11 bases not matched to a gene; V was cut back by 5 bases and J by 10 bases. Looked up from germline, CDR1 is SGHAT and CDR2 is FQNNGV. Here the CDR3 DNA reads TGTGCCAGCAGCCCCGGAAACAGGGGCGGGGAGCAGTTCTTC. Protein product: CASSPGNRGGEQFF.

This chain joins TRBV12-5 and TRBJ1-1, with D unclear. CDR3 length: 16 amino acids. Germline CDR1 is LGHNT and CDR2 is FRNRAP. Trimming shortened V by 1 base and J by 3 bases, and 15 bases separated the two germline ends. The CDR3 spells CASGLDEWGLYTEAFF. The CDR3 coding sequence is TGTGCTAGTGGTTTGGACGAGTGGGGTTTATACACTGAAGCTTTCTTT.

This clone was observed a few times. V gene TRBV16 combines with J gene TRBJ1-4, with TRBD1 matching 8 bases. Germline-derived CDR1 and CDR2 are KGHSY and FQNENV. Trimming cost V 6 bases and J 13 bases; bases outside gene matches: 13. The CDR3 loop spans 14 amino acids. This CDR3 reads CASRLTGASRRLFF. DNA of the CDR3: TGTGCCAGCAGACTGACAGGGGCCAGTAGAAGACTGTTTTTT. The complete variable domain, with remaining parts taken from reference TRBV16 and TRBJ1-4, reads GEEVAQTPKHLVRGEGQKAKLYCAPIKGHSYVFWYQQVLKNEFKFLISFQNENVFDETGMPKERFSAKCLPNSPCSLEIQATKLEDSAVYFCASRLTGASRRLFFGSGTQLSVL.